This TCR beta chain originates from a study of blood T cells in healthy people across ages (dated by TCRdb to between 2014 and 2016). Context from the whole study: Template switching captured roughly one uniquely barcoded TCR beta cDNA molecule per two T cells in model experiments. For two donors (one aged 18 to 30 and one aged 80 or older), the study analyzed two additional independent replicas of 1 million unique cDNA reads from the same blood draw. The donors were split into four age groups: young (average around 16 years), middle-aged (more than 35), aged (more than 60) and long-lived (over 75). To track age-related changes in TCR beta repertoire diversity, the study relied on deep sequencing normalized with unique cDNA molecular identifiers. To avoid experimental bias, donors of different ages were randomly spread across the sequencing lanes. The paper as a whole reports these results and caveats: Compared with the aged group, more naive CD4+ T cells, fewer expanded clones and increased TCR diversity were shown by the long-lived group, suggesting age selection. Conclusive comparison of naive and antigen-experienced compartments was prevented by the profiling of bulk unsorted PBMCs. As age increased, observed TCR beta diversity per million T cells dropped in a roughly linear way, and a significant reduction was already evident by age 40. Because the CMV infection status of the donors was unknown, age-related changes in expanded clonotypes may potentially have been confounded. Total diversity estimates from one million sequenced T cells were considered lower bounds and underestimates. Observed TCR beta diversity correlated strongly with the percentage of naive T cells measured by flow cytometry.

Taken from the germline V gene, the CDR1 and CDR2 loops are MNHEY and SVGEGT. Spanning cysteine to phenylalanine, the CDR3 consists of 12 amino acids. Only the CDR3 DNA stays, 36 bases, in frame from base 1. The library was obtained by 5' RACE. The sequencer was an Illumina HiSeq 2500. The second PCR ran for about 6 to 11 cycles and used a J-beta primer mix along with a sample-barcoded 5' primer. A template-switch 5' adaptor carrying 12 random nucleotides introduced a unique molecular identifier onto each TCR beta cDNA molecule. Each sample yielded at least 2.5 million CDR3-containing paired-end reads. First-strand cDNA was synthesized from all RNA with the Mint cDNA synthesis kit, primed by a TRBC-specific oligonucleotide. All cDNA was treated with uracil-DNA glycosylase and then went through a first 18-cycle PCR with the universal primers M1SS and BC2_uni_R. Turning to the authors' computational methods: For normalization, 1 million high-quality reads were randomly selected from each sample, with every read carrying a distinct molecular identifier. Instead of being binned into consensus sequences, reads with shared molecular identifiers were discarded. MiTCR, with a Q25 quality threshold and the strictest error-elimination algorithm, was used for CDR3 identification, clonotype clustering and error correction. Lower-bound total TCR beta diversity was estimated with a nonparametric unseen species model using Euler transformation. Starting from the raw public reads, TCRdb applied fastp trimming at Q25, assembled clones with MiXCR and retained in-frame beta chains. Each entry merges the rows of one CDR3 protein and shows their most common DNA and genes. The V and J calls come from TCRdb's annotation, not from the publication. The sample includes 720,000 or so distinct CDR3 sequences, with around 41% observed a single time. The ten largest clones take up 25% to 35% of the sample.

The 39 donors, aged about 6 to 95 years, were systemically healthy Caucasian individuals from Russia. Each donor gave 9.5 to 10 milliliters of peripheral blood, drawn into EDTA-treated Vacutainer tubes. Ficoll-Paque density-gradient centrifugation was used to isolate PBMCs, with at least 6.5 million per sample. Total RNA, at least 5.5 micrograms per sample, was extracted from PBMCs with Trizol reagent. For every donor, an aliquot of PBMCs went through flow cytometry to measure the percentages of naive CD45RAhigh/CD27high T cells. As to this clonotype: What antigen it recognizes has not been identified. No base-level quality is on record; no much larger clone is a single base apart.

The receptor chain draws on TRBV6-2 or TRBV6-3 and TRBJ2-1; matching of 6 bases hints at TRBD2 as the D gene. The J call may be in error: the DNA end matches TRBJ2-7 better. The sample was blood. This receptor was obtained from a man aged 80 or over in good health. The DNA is TGTGCCAGCAGGCGGCGGGGTTACGAGCAGTACTTC. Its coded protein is CASRRRGYEQYF.